This is a list of T cell receptor beta chains from one sample in a study of control samples from healthy donors and cancer patients. TCRdb's copy holds only in-frame clones and misses some; the assay was immunoSEQ multiplex PCR. The table includes about 94,000 clones, around nine tenths detected once. Sequences were obtained from blood. The receptors were sampled from a woman aged 18-29 years in good health. Each CDR3 is given with its conserved first and last residue. Each record gives: V gene, J gene, D gene, clone size, CDR3 length, CDR3 DNA, CDR3 protein. D genes are given only for firm matches. A row's size may be missing; if present it is once, few, many or a size class.

TRBV3-1/TRBV3-2	TRBJ2-1	TRBD2	.	18	TGTGCCAGCAGCCAAGAATCTAGCGGGGGGGCTCGATACAATGAGCAGTTCTTC	CASSQESSGGARYNEQFF
TRBV11-1	TRBJ2-7	TRBD2	.	14	TGTGCCAGCAGCCCTGCGGGGGGGGCCAGGGAGCAGTACTTC	CASSPAGGAREQYF
TRBV3-1/TRBV3-2	TRBJ1-2	.	.	14	TGTGCCAGCAGCCAAGAGGCAGGCAGTTATGGCTACACCTTC	CASSQEAGSYGYTF
TRBV11-2	TRBJ1-1	.	.	12	TGTGCCAGCAGCCTGCGGGGTAGGGAAGCTTTCTTT	CASSLRGREAFF
TRBV11-3	TRBJ2-2	TRBD1	.	15	TGTGCCAGCACCCCGGGACAGTCGAACACCGGGGAGCTGTTTTTT	CASTPGQSNTGELFF
TRBV6-5	TRBJ2-7	.	.	13	TGTGCCAGCAGAAGGGACGGGACCTACGAGCAGTACTTC	CASRRDGTYEQYF
TRBV2	TRBJ2-2	.	.	13	TGTGCCAGCAGTTACCGAACCACCGGGGAGCTGTTTTTT	CASSYRTTGELFF
TRBV27	TRBJ2-1	.	.	15	TGTGCCAGCAGTTTGGCCAGGGGGGGTTTAAATGAGCAGTTCTTC	CASSLARGGLNEQFF
TRBV11-1	TRBJ2-3	TRBD1	.	14	TGTGCCGTAAACAGGGGGCGAGAGGGAGATACGCAGTATTTT	CAVNRGREGDTQYF
TRBV6-6	TRBJ1-2	.	.	14	TGTGCCAGCTGCCGGCAGGGTGAAAACTATGGCTACACCTTC	CASCRQGENYGYTF
TRBV19	TRBJ1-1	TRBD1	few	14	TGTGCCAGTAGTAAGGGACAGGGGGACACTGAAGCTTTCTTT	CASSKGQGDTEAFF
TRBV10-2	TRBJ2-3	.	once	16	TGCGCCAGCAGTGAGTCGTGGGAGTTTAGCACAGATACGCAGTATTTT	CASSESWEFSTDTQYF
TRBV9	TRBJ1-1	TRBD1	.	13	TGTGCCAGCAGCGTTTCCGGGACAGCTGAAGCTTTCTTT	CASSVSGTAEAFF
TRBV7-3	TRBJ1-1	.	.	15	TGTGCCAGCAGCCCCAGGGGACCCACGAACACTGAAGCTTTCTTT	CASSPRGPTNTEAFF
TRBV6-5	TRBJ1-6	TRBD1	.	15	TGTGCCAGCAGTCCACGGACAGGAGCTCGTTCACCCCTCCACTTT	CASSPRTGARSPLHF
TRBV3-1/TRBV3-2	TRBJ2-3	TRBD2	.	15	TGTGCCAGCAGCTTACTAGCGGGGGGGCCAGGTACGCAGTATTTT	CASSLLAGGPGTQYF
TRBV7-6	TRBJ1-1	.	.	13	TGTGCCAGCAGCTTAGCCGGTGTCGGAGAAGCTTTCTTT	CASSLAGVGEAFF
TRBV9	TRBJ1-5	.	.	19	TGTGCCAGCAGCGTAGTGCGGGGCCTCGGCAGGGCGCTCAATCAGCCCCAGCATTTT	CASSVVRGLGRALNQPQHF
TRBV7-2	TRBJ2-3	TRBD2	.	14	TGTGCCAGCAGCTTAGGAAGCGGGGCAGATACGCAGTATTTT	CASSLGSGADTQYF
TRBV16	TRBJ1-1	.	once	13	TGTGCCAGCAGCCAAGAATGGAACACTGAAGCTTTCTTT	CASSQEWNTEAFF
TRBV5-4	TRBJ2-4	.	.	12	TGTGCCATAATTGGGCGGGAAAACATTCAGTACTTC	CAIIGRENIQYF
TRBV7-9	TRBJ1-3	.	.	15	TGTGCCAGCAGCCCAAACTTTGTGGGGTTTCTCGCCATATATTTT	CASSPNFVGFLAIYF
TRBV4-2	TRBJ2-6	.	once	15	TGTGCCAGCAGCCCCCTCCACTCTGGGGCCAACGTCCTGACTTTC	CASSPLHSGANVLTF
TRBV7-8	TRBJ2-2	.	.	18	TGTGCCAGCAGTCAAATGTGGGGGCAGGGGATTACGGCCGGGGAGCTGTTTTTT	CASSQMWGQGITAGELFF
TRBV21-1	TRBJ1-5	.	.	14	TGTGCCAGCACCAGAACGAGGAGCAATCAGCCCCAGCATTTT	CASTRTRSNQPQHF
TRBV27	TRBJ1-5	.	.	13	TGTGCCAGCGGGACTGAGAGCAATCAGCCCCAGCATTTT	CASGTESNQPQHF
TRBV20-1	TRBJ2-7	.	few	11	TGCAGTGCGGCAGGGACGTACGAGCAGTACTTC	CSAAGTYEQYF
TRBV5-4	TRBJ1-6	.	many	15	TGTGCCAGCAGCTTGGAGCCGGGGGACAATTCACCCCTCCACTTT	CASSLEPGDNSPLHF
TRBV2	TRBJ1-5	.	.	13	TGTGCCACTAGTGAAGACAGGAATCAGCCCCAGCATTTT	CATSEDRNQPQHF
TRBV7-9	TRBJ1-1	.	once	15	TGTGCCAGCAGCTTAGAGAGAACAGGGAACACTGAAGCTTTCTTT	CASSLERTGNTEAFF
TRBV23-1	TRBJ2-5	TRBD1	.	18	TGCGCCAGCAGTCACATAGCGCCGGGACAGGGGTCTTCGGAGACCCAGTACTTC	CASSHIAPGQGSSETQYF
TRBV12-3/TRBV12-4	TRBJ1-3	.	.	13	TGTGCCAGCAGCCCCCTCTCTGGAAACACCATATATTTT	CASSPLSGNTIYF
TRBV29-1	TRBJ1-1	TRBD1	.	12	TGCAGCGTTGACCTGGGGGCAGGGGGAGCTTTCTTT	CSVDLGAGGAFF
TRBV29-1	TRBJ1-5	.	.	12	TGCAGCGTTGGATCCTTCAATCAGCCCCAGCATTTT	CSVGSFNQPQHF
TRBV7-9	TRBJ1-4	.	.	16	TGTGCCAGCAGCTTAAAGGGGCCGGAGGGACGCGAAAAACTGTTTTTT	CASSLKGPEGREKLFF
TRBV5-1	TRBJ1-2	TRBD1	few	14	TGCGCCAGCAGCCAGGATCAGGGGGGCTATGGCTACACCTTC	CASSQDQGGYGYTF
TRBV7-9	TRBJ2-7	.	.	12	TGTGCCAGCAGCTTAATCCTCGGCGAGCAGTACTTC	CASSLILGEQYF
TRBV2	TRBJ1-1	.	.	13	TGTGCCAGCAGCCAGATGATGAACACTGAAGCTTTCTTT	CASSQMMNTEAFF
TRBV2	TRBJ1-5	.	.	12	TGTGCCAGCAGTGAACCTGGTCAGCCCCAGCATTTT	CASSEPGQPQHF
TRBV5-4	TRBJ1-2	TRBD1	.	15	TGTGCCAGCACCACATGGGGACAGGGAGATAATGGCTACACCTTC	CASTTWGQGDNGYTF
TRBV5-6	TRBJ1-4	.	.	13	TGTGCCAGCAGCGAGGAGCGTAATGAAAAACTGTTTTTT	CASSEERNEKLFF
TRBV5-4	TRBJ2-2	TRBD1	.	17	TGTGCCAGCAGCTTGTGGGAGGGACAGGGATCTATCGGGGAGCTGTTTTTT	CASSLWEGQGSIGELFF
TRBV27	TRBJ1-5	.	.	13	TGTGCCAGCAGTTTGACGATAAATCAGCCCCAGCATTTT	CASSLTINQPQHF
TRBV7-8	TRBJ2-3	TRBD1	.	15	TGTGCCAGCAGCTTTCGACAGGGGGGGACAGATACGCAGTATTTT	CASSFRQGGTDTQYF
TRBV3-1/TRBV3-2	TRBJ1-3	.	.	13	TGTGCCAGCAGCCAACCAGGGGAAAACACCATATATTTT	CASSQPGENTIYF
TRBV18	TRBJ2-3	TRBD2	.	14	TGTGCCAGCTCACCCGGCCCGGGGGGGGATACGCAGTATTTT	CASSPGPGGDTQYF
TRBV2	TRBJ1-2	.	.	13	TGTGCCAGCAGTCCGAATAGAGCTGATGGCTACACCTTC	CASSPNRADGYTF
TRBV6-5	TRBJ1-1	.	.	15	TGTGCCAGCAAACCTAGTTGGGGCCGGGACACTGAAGCTTTCTTT	CASKPSWGRDTEAFF
TRBV20-1	TRBJ1-6	.	.	11	TGCAGTGCTAGGTATAATTCACCCCTCCACTTT	CSARYNSPLHF
TRBV19	TRBJ1-2	.	.	15	TGTGCCAGTAGTATACCTCTGACAGGAGGCCGGTACTACACCTTC	CASSIPLTGGRYYTF
TRBV19	TRBJ2-3	.	.	11	TGTGCCAGTAGTTGGACAGATACGCAGTATTTT	CASSWTDTQYF
TRBV10-3	TRBJ2-7	TRBD1	few	13	TGTGCCATCGGGGAACAGGGGGCGAACGAGCAGTACTTC	CAIGEQGANEQYF
TRBV4-2	TRBJ1-3	.	.	16	TGTGCCAGCAGCCAAGCCGTTCAGGGAACTGTGAACACCATATATTTT	CASSQAVQGTVNTIYF
TRBV24-1	TRBJ2-1	.	.	12	TGTGCCACCAGTGATTTATACAATGAGCAGTTCTTC	CATSDLYNEQFF
TRBV2	TRBJ1-1	TRBD1	.	15	TGTGCCAGCAGTGTAGACAGGGGAAAGAACACTGAAGCTTTCTTT	CASSVDRGKNTEAFF